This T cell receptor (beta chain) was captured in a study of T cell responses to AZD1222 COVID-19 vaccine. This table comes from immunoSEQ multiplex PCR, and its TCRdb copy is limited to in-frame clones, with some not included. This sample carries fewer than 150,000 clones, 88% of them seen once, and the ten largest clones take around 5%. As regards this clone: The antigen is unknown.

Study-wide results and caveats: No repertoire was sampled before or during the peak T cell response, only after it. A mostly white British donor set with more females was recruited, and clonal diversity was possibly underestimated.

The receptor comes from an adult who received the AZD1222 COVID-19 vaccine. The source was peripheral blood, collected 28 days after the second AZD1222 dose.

CDR3 region: CAISESGLAGLQETQYF. CDR3 nucleotide sequence: TGTGCCATCAGTGAGTCGGGACTAGCGGGATTACAAGAGACCCAGTACTTC. The chain uses TRBV10-3 and TRBJ2-5; 13 bases are shared with TRBD2. CDR1 is ENHRY, CDR2 SYGVKD, per germline. The CDR3 loop spans 17 amino acids. V was pared by 0 bases and J by 2 bases, with 3 bases of the junction left unmatched.